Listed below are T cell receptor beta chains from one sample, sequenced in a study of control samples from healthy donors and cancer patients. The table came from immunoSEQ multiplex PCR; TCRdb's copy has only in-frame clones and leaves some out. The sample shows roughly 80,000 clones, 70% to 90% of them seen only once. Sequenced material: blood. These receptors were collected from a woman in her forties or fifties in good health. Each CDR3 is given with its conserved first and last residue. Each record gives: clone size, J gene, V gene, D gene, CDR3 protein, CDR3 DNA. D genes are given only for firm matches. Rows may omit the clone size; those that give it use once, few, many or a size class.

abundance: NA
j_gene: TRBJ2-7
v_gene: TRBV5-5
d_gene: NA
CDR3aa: CASRPTATSDYEQYF
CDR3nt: TGTGCCAGCAGACCGACAGCCACGTCTGATTACGAGCAGTACTTC

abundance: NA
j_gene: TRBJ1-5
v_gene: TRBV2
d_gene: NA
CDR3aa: CASSETGAQPQHF
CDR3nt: TGTGCCAGCAGTGAGACGGGGGCCCAGCCCCAGCATTTT

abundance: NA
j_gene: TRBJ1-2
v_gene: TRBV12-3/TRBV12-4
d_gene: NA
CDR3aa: CAIKGRTYGYTF
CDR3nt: TGTGCCATTAAGGGACGGACTTATGGCTACACCTTC

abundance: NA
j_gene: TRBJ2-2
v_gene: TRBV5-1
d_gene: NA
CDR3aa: CASSPGGSYTGELFF
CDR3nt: TGCGCCAGCAGCCCAGGAGGCTCTTACACCGGGGAGCTGTTTTTT

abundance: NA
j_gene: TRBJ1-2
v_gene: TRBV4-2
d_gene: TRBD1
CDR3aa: CASSPDRGDTYGYTF
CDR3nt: TGTGCCAGCAGCCCCGACAGGGGCGATACCTATGGCTACACCTTC

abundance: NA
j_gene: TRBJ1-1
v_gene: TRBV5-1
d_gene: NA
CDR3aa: CASSLVQMNTEAFF
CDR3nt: TGCGCCAGCAGCTTGGTACAGATGAACACTGAAGCTTTCTTT

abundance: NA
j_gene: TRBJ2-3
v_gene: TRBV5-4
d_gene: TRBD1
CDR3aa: CASSSPRAGGDTQYF
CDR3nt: TGTGCCAGCAGCTCCCCCCGAGCAGGGGGAGATACGCAGTATTTT

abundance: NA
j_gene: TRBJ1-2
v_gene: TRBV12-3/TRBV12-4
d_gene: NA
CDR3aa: CANLIRVSYGYTF
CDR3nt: TGTGCCAACCTGATTCGGGTTAGCTATGGCTACACCTTC

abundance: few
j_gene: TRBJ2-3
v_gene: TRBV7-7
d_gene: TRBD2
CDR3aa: CASSLSGGLTNVTADTQYF
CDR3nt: TGTGCCAGCAGCTTATCGGGGGGGCTAACGAATGTGACAGCAGATACGCAGTATTTT

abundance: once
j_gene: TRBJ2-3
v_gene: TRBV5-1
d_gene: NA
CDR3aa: CASSLDGRSTDTQYF
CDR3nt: TGCGCCAGCAGCTTGGACGGCCGCTCCACAGATACGCAGTATTTT

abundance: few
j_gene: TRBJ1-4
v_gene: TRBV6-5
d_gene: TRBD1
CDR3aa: CASRAGTGDEKLFF
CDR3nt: TGTGCCAGCAGAGCCGGGACAGGGGATGAAAAACTGTTTTTT

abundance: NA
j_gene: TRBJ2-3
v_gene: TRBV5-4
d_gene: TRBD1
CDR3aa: CASSHGQGTDTQYF
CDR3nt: TGTGCCAGCAGCCATGGACAGGGAACAGATACGCAGTATTTT

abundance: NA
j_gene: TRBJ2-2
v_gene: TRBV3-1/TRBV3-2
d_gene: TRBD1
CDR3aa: CASSFGTGGRELFF
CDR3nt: TGTGCCAGCAGTTTCGGGACAGGGGGCCGGGAGCTGTTTTTT

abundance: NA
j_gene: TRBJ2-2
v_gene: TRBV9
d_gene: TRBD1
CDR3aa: CASSVVGTGMGELFF
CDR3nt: TGTGCCAGCAGCGTAGTCGGGACAGGGATGGGGGAGCTGTTTTTT

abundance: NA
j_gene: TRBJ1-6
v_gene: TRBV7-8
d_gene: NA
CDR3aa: CASSFRVRSYNSPLHF
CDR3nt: TGTGCCAGCAGCTTTCGGGTGAGGTCCTATAATTCACCCCTCCACTTT

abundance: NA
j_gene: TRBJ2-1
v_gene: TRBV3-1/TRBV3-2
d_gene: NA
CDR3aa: CASSPQGPYNEQFF
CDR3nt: TGTGCCAGCAGCCCTCAAGGTCCCTACAATGAGCAGTTCTTC